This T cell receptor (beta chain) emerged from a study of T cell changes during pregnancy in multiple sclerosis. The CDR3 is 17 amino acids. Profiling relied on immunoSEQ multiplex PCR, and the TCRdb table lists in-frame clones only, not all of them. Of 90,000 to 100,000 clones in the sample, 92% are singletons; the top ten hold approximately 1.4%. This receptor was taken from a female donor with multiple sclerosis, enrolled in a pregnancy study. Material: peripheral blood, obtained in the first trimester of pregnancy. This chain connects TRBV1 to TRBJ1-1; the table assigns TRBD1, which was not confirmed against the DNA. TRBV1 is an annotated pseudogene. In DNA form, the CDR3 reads TGCACCAGCAGGCCACACAGGGAAAGGCGTGCGGACACTGAAGCTTTCTTT. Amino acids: CTSRPHRERRADTEAFF.